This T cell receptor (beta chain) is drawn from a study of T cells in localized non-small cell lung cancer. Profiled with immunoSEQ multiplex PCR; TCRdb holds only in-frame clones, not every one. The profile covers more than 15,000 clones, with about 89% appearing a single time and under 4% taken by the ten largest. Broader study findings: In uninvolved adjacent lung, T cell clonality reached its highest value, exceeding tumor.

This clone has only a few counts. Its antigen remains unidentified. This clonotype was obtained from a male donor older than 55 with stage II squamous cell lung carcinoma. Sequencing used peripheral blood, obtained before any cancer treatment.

Written as DNA, the CDR3 is TGTGCCAGCAGCCGGGGCTACAATGAGCAGTTCTTC. Amino acids: CASSRGYNEQFF. The rearrangement joins TRBV2 to TRBJ2-1; D might be TRBD2 (5 bases). The V end lost 6 bases, the J end lost 3 bases, and 6 bases lay between the germline ends. This CDR3 region has 12 residues. In germline, CDR1 is SNHLY, CDR2 FYNNEI.